What follows are 21 T cell receptor beta chains derived from one specimen sequenced in a study of shared clonotypes between healthy human individuals. Produced via immunoSEQ multiplex PCR; TCRdb's table is partial and in-frame only. Of about 1 million clones in the sample, roughly 75% were seen once. The specimen was memory CD4+ T cells sorted from blood. Subset described: CD45RA-negative fraction. These receptors all come from a man aged 18 to 29 in good health.

This chain connects TRBV14 to TRBJ2-7; 10 bases are a match to TRBD2. J was trimmed by 2 bases and V by 4 bases; bases with no gene match: 5. The length of the CDR3 is 15 residues. Per germline, CDR1 SGHDN and CDR2 FVKESK. The chain's CDR3 is CASSLSGRSTYEQYF. The CDR3 nucleotides read TGTGCCAGCAGCCTTAGCGGGAGGTCGACCTACGAGCAGTACTTC.

The CDR3 is CASSPRAGTVMNTEAFF. As DNA, the CDR3 is TGTGCCAGCAGCCCTCGGGCCGGGACGGTCATGAACACTGAAGCTTTCTTT. This rearrangement joins TRBV27 to TRBJ1-1, with D possibly being TRBD1 (5 bases). Looked up from germline, CDR1 is MNHEY and CDR2 is SMNVEV (reference sequence). The V gene lost 6 bases and the J gene lost 0 bases, with 20 bases spanning the gap. This CDR3 spans 17 amino acids.

The chain is built from TRBV7-3 and TRBJ2-2; perhaps D is TRBD1 or TRBD2 (5 bases each). Germline V gene lookup returns CDR1 SGHTA and CDR2 FQGTGA. CDR3 length: 15 residues. With 4 bases removed from V and 3 bases from J, the gap between germline ends came to 12 bases. CDR3 region: CASSSSGTHTGELFF. The CDR3 coding sequence is TGTGCCAGCAGCTCCTCCGGGACCCACACCGGGGAGCTGTTTTTT.

The J gene is TRBJ2-2, the V gene TRBV10-1, with D perhaps matching TRBD1 (8 bases). Germline values: CDR1 WNHNN, CDR2 SYGVQD (reference sequence). The CDR3 has 18 residues. Trimming cost V 2 bases and J 1 base, with 17 bases left between them. The DNA of the CDR3 is TGCGCCAGCAGTGAGGGACTAGGCAGGGGGCAGAACACCGGGGAGCTGTTTTTT. It specifies CASSEGLGRGQNTGELFF.

The chain couples TRBV18 to TRBJ1-5; D is perhaps TRBD1 (6 bases). The CDR3 has 14 residues. The V gene's germline CDR1 is KGHSH and CDR2 LQKENI. Between the trimmed V and J ends, which lost 4 bases and 0 bases, there was a span of 7 bases. The CDR3 region has the DNA TGTGCCAGCTCACAGGGGGGTAGCAATCAGCCCCAGCATTTT. Translated: CASSQGGSNQPQHF.

This clone was observed at least ten times. This chain uses TRBV10-3 with TRBJ1-3; weak D call: TRBD1 (6 bases). V shed 3 bases and J shed 0 bases, with 9 bases lying between them. Germline V CDR1 and CDR2: ENHRY, SYGVKD. The CDR3 has 15 residues. DNA of the CDR3: TGTGCCATCAGTGAAGGGGGAGCCTCTGGAAACACCATATATTTT. Translating it yields CAISEGGASGNTIYF.

The chain carries TRBV30 and TRBJ2-5, with D perhaps TRBD1 (5 bases). The V end lost 4 bases, the J end lost 5 bases, and 14 bases lay between the germline ends. Germline V CDR1 and CDR2: GTSNPN, SVGIG (reference sequence). CDR3 size: 13 residues. CDR3 coding DNA: TGTGCCTGGACTCGACAGCTGCGGGAGACCCAGTACTTC. This codes for CAWTRQLRETQYF.

This clone was seen ten or more times. This rearrangement joins TRBV11-3 to TRBJ1-3; 8 bases map to TRBD1. V was pared by 8 bases and J by 3 bases, with 12 bases of the junction left unmatched. The CDR3 runs 16 residues. Germline CDR1 is SGHNT and CDR2 is YENEEA. The CDR3 DNA follows: TGTGCCAGCCCTCCGGACAGGGTTCGGGGTGGAAACACCATATATTTT. As protein: CASPPDRVRGGNTIYF.

This clone appeared a few times. The chain couples TRBV30 to TRBJ1-6, with 8 nucleotides matching TRBD1. CDR3 length: 13 residues. The V and J ends lost 3 bases and 10 bases, in that order; junction bases with no gene match: 5. The germline V gene has CDR1 GTSNPN and CDR2 SVGIG (reference sequence). The CDR3 protein is CAWRGQAGSPLHF. The CDR3 nucleotides read TGTGCCTGGAGGGGACAGGCGGGGTCACCCCTCCACTTT.

V and J are TRBV7-9 and TRBJ1-5; 7 bases line up with TRBD1. Germline V gene lookup returns CDR1 SEHNR and CDR2 FQNEAQ (reference sequence). The CDR3 consists of 13 residues. V lost 7 bases, J lost 4 bases, and 4 bases stayed unmatched. The CDR3 DNA sequence: TGTGCCAGCACCCAGACAGGGAATCAGCCCCAGCATTTT. Translated, it gives CASTQTGNQPQHF.

The V and J genes are TRBV5-1 and TRBJ2-1, with TRBD1 matching 9 bases. The CDR3 runs 16 residues. From germline, CDR1 is SGHRS and CDR2 YFSETQ. J lost 6 bases, V lost 4 bases, and 11 bases had no gene match. In nucleotides, the CDR3 is TGCGCCAGCAGCACCAAACAGGGGGCCGGTAGCAATGAGCAGTTCTTC. This sequence encodes CASSTKQGAGSNEQFF.

This clone has just one count. V and J are TRBV11-2 and TRBJ1-2; TRBD1 might be the D (5 bases). The CDR3 covers 15 residues. V was cut by 0 bases and J by 1 base, with 9 bases left in between. The germline V gene encodes CDR1 SGHAT and CDR2 FQNNGV. CDR3 in DNA: TGTGCCAGCAGCTTAGAGGGGGTCCATAACTATGGCTACACCTTC. The encoded protein is CASSLEGVHNYGYTF.

This rearrangement joins TRBV4-1 to TRBJ2-1; 7 bases match TRBD2. Germline-derived CDR1 and CDR2 are MGHRA and YSYEKL. J lost 9 bases, V lost 0 bases, and 11 bases had no gene match. The CDR3 sequence is 16 residues long. This CDR3 is CASSQELAQRMGEQFF. Written as DNA, the CDR3 is TGCGCCAGCAGCCAAGAACTAGCGCAAAGGATGGGTGAGCAGTTCTTC.

This clone was counted a few times. J is TRBJ2-4 and V is TRBV30; no clear D gene. The CDR3 contains 14 residues. The germline V gene has CDR1 GTSNPN and CDR2 SVGIG (reference sequence). Deletions cut 1 base from V and 1 base from J, with 8 bases between. The CDR3 region has the DNA TGTGCCTGGAGTGATGGGCTTGCCAAAAACATTCAGTACTTC. Translation: CAWSDGLAKNIQYF.

This clone was counted once. This chain joins TRBV27 and TRBJ1-1; D is unclear. CDR1 MNHEY and CDR2 SMNVEV come from the germline V gene (reference sequence). The V gene lost 8 bases and the J gene lost 2 bases, with 12 bases spanning the gap. This CDR3 region has 13 residues. CDR3 coding DNA: TGTGCCAGCGGACGGGGAGGTAACACTGAAGCTTTCTTT. Translating it yields CASGRGGNTEAFF.

The chain uses TRBV6-1 and TRBJ2-1; TRBD2 aligns across 7 bases. This CDR3 comprises 13 residues. Germline CDR1 is MNHNS and CDR2 is SASEGT. Trimming removed 9 bases from V and 5 bases from J; junction bases left unmatched: 7. CDR3: CARSSGNDNEQFF. DNA of the CDR3: TGTGCCAGGTCGAGCGGGAACGACAATGAGCAGTTCTTC.

The chain combines TRBV6-5 with TRBJ1-3; D not resolved. The CDR3 loop spans 15 amino acids. The ends were cut back, 6 bases at V and 0 bases at J, with 12 bases in the middle. Germline V CDR1 and CDR2: MNHEY, SVGAGI. The CDR3 DNA is TGTGCCAGCAGCCTTCTCCCCAACTCTGGAAACACCATATATTTT. Its protein product is CASSLLPNSGNTIYF.

The V and J genes are TRBV20-1 and TRBJ2-5; tentative D call: TRBD1 (5 bases). The CDR3 has 11 amino acids. V lost 7 bases to trimming and J lost 2 bases, with 8 bases between them. Germline V CDR1 and CDR2: DFQATT, SNEGSKA (reference sequence). The CDR3: CSGQKQETQYF. The CDR3 DNA sequence: TGCAGTGGACAGAAGCAAGAGACCCAGTACTTC.

The chain joins TRBV4-1 to TRBJ2-1; 13 nucleotides match TRBD2. The CDR3 has 18 residues. Germline V gene lookup returns CDR1 MGHRA and CDR2 YSYEKL. The junction had 14 bases not matched to a gene; V was cut back by 4 bases and J by 8 bases. The CDR3 sequence is CASSPPPLAGGKGDEQFF. Here the CDR3 DNA reads TGCGCCAGCAGCCCCCCACCACTAGCGGGAGGGAAAGGCGATGAGCAGTTCTTC.

V usage is TRBV6-1 and J usage is TRBJ2-2; D remains unclear. Germline V gives CDR1 MNHNS, CDR2 SASEGT. Trimming removed 1 base from V and 3 bases from J, with 3 bases in between. This CDR3 is built from 13 residues. The DNA for the CDR3 is TGTGCCAGCAGTGAAGAATACACCGGGGAGCTGTTTTTT. It codes for CASSEEYTGELFF.

This clone occurred a few times. V and J are TRBV10-3 and TRBJ2-1; 9 nucleotides match TRBD2. After removal of 2 bases from V and 6 bases from J, the junction contained 5 bases not matched to a gene. Germline lookup yields CDR1 ENHRY and CDR2 SYGVKD. This CDR3 contains 15 residues. The chain's CDR3 is CAISERGGGANEQFF. CDR3 DNA sequence: TGTGCCATCAGTGAGAGAGGCGGGGGGGCCAATGAGCAGTTCTTC.